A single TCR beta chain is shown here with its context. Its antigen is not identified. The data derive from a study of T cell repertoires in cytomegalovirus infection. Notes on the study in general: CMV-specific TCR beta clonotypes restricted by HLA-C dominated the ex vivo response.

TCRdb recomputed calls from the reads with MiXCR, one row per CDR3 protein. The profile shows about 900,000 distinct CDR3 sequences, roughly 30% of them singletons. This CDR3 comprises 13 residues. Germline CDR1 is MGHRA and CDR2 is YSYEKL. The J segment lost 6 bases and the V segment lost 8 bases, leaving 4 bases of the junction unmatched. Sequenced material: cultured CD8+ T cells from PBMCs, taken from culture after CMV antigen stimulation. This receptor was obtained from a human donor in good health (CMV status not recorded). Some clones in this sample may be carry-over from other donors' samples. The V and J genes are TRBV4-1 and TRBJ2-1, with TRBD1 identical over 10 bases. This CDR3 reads CASGRQGANEQFF. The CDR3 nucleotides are TGCGCCAGCGGGAGACAGGGGGCCAATGAGCAGTTCTTC.